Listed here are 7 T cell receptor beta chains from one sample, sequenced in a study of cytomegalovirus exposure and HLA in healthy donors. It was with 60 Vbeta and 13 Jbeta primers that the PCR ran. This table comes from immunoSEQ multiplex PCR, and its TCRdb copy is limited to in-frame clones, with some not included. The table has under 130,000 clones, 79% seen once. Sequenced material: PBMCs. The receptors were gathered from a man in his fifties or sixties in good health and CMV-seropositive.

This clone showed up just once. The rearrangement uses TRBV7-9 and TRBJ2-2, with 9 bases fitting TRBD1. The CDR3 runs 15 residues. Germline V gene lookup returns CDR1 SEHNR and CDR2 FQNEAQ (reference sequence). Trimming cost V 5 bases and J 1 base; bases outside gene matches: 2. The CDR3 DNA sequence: TGTGCCAGCAGCCCGGGACAGGGGAACACCGGGGAGCTGTTTTTT. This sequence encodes CASSPGQGNTGELFF.

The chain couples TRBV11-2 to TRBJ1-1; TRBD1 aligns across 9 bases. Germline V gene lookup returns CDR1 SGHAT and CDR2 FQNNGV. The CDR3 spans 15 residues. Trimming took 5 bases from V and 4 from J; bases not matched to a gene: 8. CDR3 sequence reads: CASSLRDREGTEAFF. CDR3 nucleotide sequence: TGTGCCAGCAGCCTGCGGGACAGGGAAGGCACTGAAGCTTTCTTT.

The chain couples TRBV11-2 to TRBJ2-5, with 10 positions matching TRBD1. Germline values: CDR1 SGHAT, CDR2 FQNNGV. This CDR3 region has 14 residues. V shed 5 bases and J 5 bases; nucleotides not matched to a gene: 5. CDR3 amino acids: CASSTSTGGETQYF. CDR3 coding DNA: TGTGCCAGCAGCACCTCGACAGGGGGCGAGACCCAGTACTTC.

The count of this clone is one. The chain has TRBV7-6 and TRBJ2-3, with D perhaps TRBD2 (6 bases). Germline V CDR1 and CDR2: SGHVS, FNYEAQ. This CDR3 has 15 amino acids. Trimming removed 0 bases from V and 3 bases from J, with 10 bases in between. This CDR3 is CASSLAGSGTDTQYF. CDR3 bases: TGTGCCAGCAGCTTAGCCGGGAGCGGGACAGATACGCAGTATTTT. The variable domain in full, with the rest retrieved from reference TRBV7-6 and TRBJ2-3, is GAGVSQSPRYKVTKRGQDVALRCDPISGHVSLYWYRQALGQGPEFLTYFNYEAQQDKSGLPNDRFSAERPEGSISTLTIQRTEQRDSAMYRCASSLAGSGTDTQYFGPGTRLTVL.

Written as DNA, the CDR3 is TGTGCCAGCAGCTTAGTATTGAGGCGGGAGTACACCGGGGAGCTGTTTTTT. It codes for CASSLVLRREYTGELFF. The chain links TRBV7-6 to TRBJ2-2; 7 nucleotides match TRBD2. Per germline, CDR1 SGHVS and CDR2 FNYEAQ. The CDR3 totals 17 residues. The trim removed 1 base at V and 3 bases at J, leaving 8 bases unmatched.

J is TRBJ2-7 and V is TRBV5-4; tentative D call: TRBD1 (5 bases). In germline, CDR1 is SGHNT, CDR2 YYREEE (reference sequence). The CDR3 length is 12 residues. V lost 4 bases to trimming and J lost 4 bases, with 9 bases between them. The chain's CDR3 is CASSQTGYEQYF. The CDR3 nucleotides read TGTGCCAGCAGCCAAACAGGATACGAGCAGTACTTC.

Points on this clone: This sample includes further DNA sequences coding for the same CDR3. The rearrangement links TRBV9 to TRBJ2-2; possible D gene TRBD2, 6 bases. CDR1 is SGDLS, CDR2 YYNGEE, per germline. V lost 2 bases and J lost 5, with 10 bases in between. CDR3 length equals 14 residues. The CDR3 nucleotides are TGTGCCAGCAGCGTCACCGGGGGAACCGGGGAGCTGTTTTTT. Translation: CASSVTGGTGELFF.